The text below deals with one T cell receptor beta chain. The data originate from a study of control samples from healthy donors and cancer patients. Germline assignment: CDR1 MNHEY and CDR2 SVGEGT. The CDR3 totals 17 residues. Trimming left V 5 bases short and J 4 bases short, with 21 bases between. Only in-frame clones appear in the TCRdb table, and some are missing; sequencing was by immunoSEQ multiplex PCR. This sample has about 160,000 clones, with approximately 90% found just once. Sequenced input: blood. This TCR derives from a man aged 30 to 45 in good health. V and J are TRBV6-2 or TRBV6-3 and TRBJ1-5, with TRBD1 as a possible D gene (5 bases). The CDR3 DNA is TGTGCCAGCAGTAGCTCGGACGGGGGAAGGATGAATCAGCCCCAGCATTTT. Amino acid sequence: CASSSSDGGRMNQPQHF.